The sequence of this TCR beta chain was determined in a study of blood T cell repertoires in COVID-19. Study background: Samples representing acute and convalescent COVID-19 were sourced from the United States, Italy and Spain. Sample material is recorded as cDNA or gDNA derived from T cells, B-cell-depleted T cells, or PBMCs.

This CDR3 is built from 14 residues. Germline V gives CDR1 SGHRS, CDR2 YFSETQ. Trimming at V came to 8 bases and at J to 4 bases, leaving 6 bases not matched to a gene. In the authors' methods: Quantification of nucleated cells was approximated via reference gene primer amplification. This table comes from immunoSEQ multiplex PCR, and its TCRdb copy is limited to in-frame clones, with some not included. That table gives V, J and clone size, and the DNA gave D and trimming. The sample lists 150,000 or so clones, 80% to 90% occurring once. This TCR came from a man aged 18-30 years with COVID-19, enrolled during active disease. The chain combines TRBV5-1 with TRBJ2-3, with TRBD2 identical over 11 bases. Sequenced sample: peripheral blood. CDR3 in DNA: TGCGCCAGTAAGGGGACTAGCGGTTCAGATACGCAGTATTTT. Protein product: CASKGTSGSDTQYF.